This T cell receptor beta chain was recorded in a study of T cell responses to AZD1222 COVID-19 vaccine. Findings and limits, study-wide: CD4 TCRs covered the whole spike, strongest at regions 160-218 and 743-854. Donors were largely white British and mainly female; clonal diversity was possibly underestimated. Spike-specific TCR breadth and depth were elevated following two AZD1222 doses. Just 5 to 7 people given AZD1222 tested seropositive at baseline.

This CDR3 has 14 residues. Germline-derived CDR1 and CDR2 are LNHDA and SQIVND (reference sequence). Trimming shortened V by 6 bases and J by 4 bases, and 13 bases separated the two germline ends. Remarks on this clone: Antigen: not known.

TCRdb's table, derived via immunoSEQ multiplex PCR, lists solely in-frame clones and lacks some. The table includes 140,000 or so clones, around 90% detected once. This sequence originates from an adult who received the AZD1222 COVID-19 vaccine. The specimen was peripheral blood, collected 28 days after the second AZD1222 dose. V usage is TRBV19 and J usage is TRBJ2-1, with D maybe TRBD2 (6 bases). CDR3 protein: CASRSGLGYNEQFF. The CDR3 DNA sequence: TGTGCCAGTAGGAGCGGGCTTGGGTACAATGAGCAGTTCTTC.